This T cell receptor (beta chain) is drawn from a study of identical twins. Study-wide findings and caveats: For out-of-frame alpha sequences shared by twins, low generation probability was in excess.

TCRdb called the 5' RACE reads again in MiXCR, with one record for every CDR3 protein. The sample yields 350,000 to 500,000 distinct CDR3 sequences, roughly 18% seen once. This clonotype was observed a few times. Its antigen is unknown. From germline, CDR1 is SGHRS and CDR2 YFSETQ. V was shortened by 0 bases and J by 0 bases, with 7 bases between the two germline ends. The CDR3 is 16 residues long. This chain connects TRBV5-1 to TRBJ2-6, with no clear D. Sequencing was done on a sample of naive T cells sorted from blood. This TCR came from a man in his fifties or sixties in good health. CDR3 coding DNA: TGCGCCAGCAGCTTGGATCCGTTCTCTGGGGCCAACGTCCTGACTTTC. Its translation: CASSLDPFSGANVLTF.